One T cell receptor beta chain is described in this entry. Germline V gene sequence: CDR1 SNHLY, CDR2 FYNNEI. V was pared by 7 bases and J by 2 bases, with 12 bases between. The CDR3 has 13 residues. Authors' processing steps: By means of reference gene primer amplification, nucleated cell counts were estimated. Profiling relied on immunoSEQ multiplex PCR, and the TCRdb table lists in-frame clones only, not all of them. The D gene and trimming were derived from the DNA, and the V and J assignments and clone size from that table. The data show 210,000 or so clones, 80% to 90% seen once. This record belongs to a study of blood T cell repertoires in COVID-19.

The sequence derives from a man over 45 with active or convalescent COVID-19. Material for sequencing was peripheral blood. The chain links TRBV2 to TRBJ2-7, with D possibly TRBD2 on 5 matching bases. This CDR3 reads CASKVSTTYEQYF. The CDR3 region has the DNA TGTGCCAGCAAAGTATCGACTACCTACGAGCAGTACTTC.